These T cell receptor beta chains were read from a single sample in a study of blood T cell repertoires in COVID-19. Using immunoSEQ multiplex PCR, the repertoire was profiled, and TCRdb retains in-frame clones only, with some absent. Found here are 210,000 or so clones, less than 80% of them singletons; the top ten hold 13%. The sequenced sample was peripheral blood. The receptors were gathered from a man aged 45 to 65 who had recovered from COVID-19. Both conserved end residues are part of each CDR3. A D gene is named only where the DNA matches it firmly. A clone size is listed for some rows: how often the clone was seen (once, few, many), or a class if it is expanded.

>-|TRBJ2-3|TRBD2|TRBV19
TGTGCCAGTAAGGTAACTAGCGGGAACTGGGGGCCCACAGATACGCAGTATTTT
CASKVTSGNWGPTDTQYF
>-|TRBJ1-5|-|TRBV4-1
TGCGCCAGCAGCCAAGCAGGTATCAATCAGCCCCAGCATTTT
CASSQAGINQPQHF
>-|TRBJ2-3|-|TRBV29-1
TGCAGCGTTGAAGGACAGCGAGAGTGGGTAGATACGCAGTATTTT
CSVEGQREWVDTQYF
>few|TRBJ1-1|-|TRBV4-1
TGCGCCAGCAGCCATCCGATGGGGGGATTTAGTGAAGCTTTCTTT
CASSHPMGGFSEAFF
>-|TRBJ2-7|TRBD1|TRBV11-2
TGTGCCAGCAACTTAGGGGCAGGGGGCGTTTACGAGCAGTACTTC
CASNLGAGGVYEQYF
>-|TRBJ2-7|TRBD1|TRBV24-1
TGTGCCACCAGTGATCCGGGACAGGGCGATAACGAGCAGTACTTC
CATSDPGQGDNEQYF
>-|TRBJ2-1|-|TRBV20-1
TGCAGTGCTAGTTCGTTCAATGAGCAGTTCTTC
CSASSFNEQFF
>-|TRBJ2-3|-|TRBV7-9
TGTGCCAGCAGCTCAACCAGGGATACGCAGTATTTT
CASSSTRDTQYF
>-|TRBJ1-1|-|TRBV6-5
TGTGCCAGCAGCAAAGGGACAGAAGCTTTCTTT
CASSKGTEAFF
>once|TRBJ1-4|-|TRBV7-9
TGTGCCAGCAGCTTTCTGGGGGAGGTTGGTGAAAAACTGTTTTTT
CASSFLGEVGEKLFF
>few|TRBJ2-7|TRBD1|TRBV19
TGTGCCAGTAGTATTAGGGGACAGGGGTTAAGTCGGCTCTACGAGCAGTACTTC
CASSIRGQGLSRLYEQYF
>-|TRBJ2-5|-|TRBV6-5
TGTGCCAGCAGTTACTCATATTCGATCGGAGAGACCCAGTACTTC
CASSYSYSIGETQYF
>once|TRBJ2-1|-|TRBV24-1
TGTGCCACCAGTGATACTAGAAGAGGGACCTACAATGAGCAGTTCTTC
CATSDTRRGTYNEQFF
>-|TRBJ2-3|-|TRBV11-1
TGTGCCAGCCAAGCGAGGGTGACAGATACGCAGTATTTT
CASQARVTDTQYF
>few|TRBJ1-5|-|TRBV2
TGTGCCAGCAGTGAGTTTTCGGGGGGCCATCAGCCCCAGCATTTT
CASSEFSGGHQPQHF
>-|TRBJ2-7|-|TRBV6-5
TGTGCCAGCACCGAGCGGGTACCCTCCTACGAGCAGTACTTC
CASTERVPSYEQYF
>once|TRBJ2-7|-|TRBV10-1
TGCGCCAGCGGAGATGACAGCTACGAGCAGTACTTC
CASGDDSYEQYF
>-|TRBJ2-7|-|TRBV4-1
TGCGCCAGCAGCCTCTCTGACCGGAGCTCCTACGAGCAGTACTTC
CASSLSDRSSYEQYF
>-|TRBJ1-1|-|TRBV27
TGTGCCAGCAGTCTCCACAGGAACACTGAAGCTTTCTTT
CASSLHRNTEAFF
>-|TRBJ2-1|-|TRBV4-1
TGCGCCAGCAGCCTGAGCGGGTACAGCTCCTACAATGAGCAGTTCTTC
CASSLSGYSSYNEQFF
>-|TRBJ2-3|-|TRBV19
TGTGCCAGTAGCCCTGACAGACTCTACACAGATACGCAGTATTTT
CASSPDRLYTDTQYF
>-|TRBJ2-5|-|TRBV30
TGTGCCTGGAGTCCGAACACGGGGACTTACGGGGAGACCCAGTACTTC
CAWSPNTGTYGETQYF
>-|TRBJ2-7|-|TRBV30
TGTGCCTGGAGTGTAGGCGGGCACGAGCAGTACTTC
CAWSVGGHEQYF
>-|TRBJ1-1|-|TRBV11-2
TGTGCCAGCAGCCGAGTCCCCCGGGACACTGAAGCTTTCTTT
CASSRVPRDTEAFF
>-|TRBJ2-7|-|TRBV11-2
TGTGCCAGCAGCTTAGACCTCCAGACGGAGTACGAGCAGTACTTC
CASSLDLQTEYEQYF
>-|TRBJ2-7|-|TRBV6-5
TGTGCCAGCGCCCGTCCCGGGGTTGAGACCTACGAGCAGTACTTC
CASARPGVETYEQYF
>-|TRBJ2-1|-|TRBV28
TGTGCCAGCACAGGGGTCGAGACTTGGAACAATGAGCAGTTCTTC
CASTGVETWNNEQFF
>few|TRBJ1-2|TRBD1|TRBV18
TGTGCCAGCTCACCACGACAGGGGGCGATGGATGGCTACACCTTC
CASSPRQGAMDGYTF
>-|TRBJ2-3|TRBD2|TRBV11-2
TGTGCCAGCAGCTCACCCTTCGGACTAGCGGGAGCCACAGATACGCAGTATTTT
CASSSPFGLAGATDTQYF
>-|TRBJ1-2|TRBD1|TRBV30
TGTGCCTGGTCCGGGACAGGGGCTGGCTACACCTTC
CAWSGTGAGYTF
>-|TRBJ2-7|-|TRBV4-2
TGTGCCAGCAGCCAGGACACATTATACGAGCAGTACTTC
CASSQDTLYEQYF
>-|TRBJ2-7|-|TRBV12-3/TRBV12-4
TGTGCCAGCAGCCTGGAGGTGGGAAAGCAGTACTTC
CASSLEVGKQYF
>-|TRBJ1-1|TRBD1|TRBV6-5
TGTGCCAGCAAAACCACCAGGGGGCGATTCACTGAAGCTTTCTTT
CASKTTRGRFTEAFF
>-|TRBJ2-1|-|TRBV5-5
TGTGCCAGCAGCTTGGAGGGAGTGGTATACAATGAGCAGTTCTTC
CASSLEGVVYNEQFF
>few|TRBJ2-7|TRBD2|TRBV9
TGTGCCAGCAGCGTAGCCGCGGGGGCCTACGAGCAGTACTTC
CASSVAAGAYEQYF
>-|TRBJ1-1|-|TRBV10-3
TGTGCCATCAGTGAGCCGGGGAAAAAAGGTGAAGCTTTCTTT
CAISEPGKKGEAFF
>-|TRBJ2-1|TRBD2|TRBV30
TGTGCCTGGAGTATGGGACTACCCGAATTCAATGAGCAGTTCTTC
CAWSMGLPEFNEQFF
>few|TRBJ1-6|-|TRBV6-5
TGTGCCAGCAGTTTGACGGGGGGACGGGATTCACCCCTCCACTTT
CASSLTGGRDSPLHF
>-|TRBJ1-3|TRBD1|TRBV20-1
TGCAGTGCTAGTTCTCAGGGGGCTGTATACACCATATATTTT
CSASSQGAVYTIYF
>many|TRBJ2-2|TRBD2|TRBV7-9
TGTGCCAGCAGCTACGGACTAGCGGGAGGGAGCACCGGGGAGCTGTTTTTT
CASSYGLAGGSTGELFF
>medium-sized|TRBJ2-1|-|TRBV29-1
TGCAGCGTTGAATTCGGTACTAGTGTGATTAACAATGAGCAGTTCTTC
CSVEFGTSVINNEQFF
>-|TRBJ2-2|-|TRBV7-3
TGTGCCAGCAGCTTAATAGCAGGGGCCCTCACCGGGGAGCTGTTTTTT
CASSLIAGALTGELFF
>-|TRBJ1-2|TRBD1|TRBV30
TGTGCCTGGACAGGGGGCTATAACTATGGCTACACCTTC
CAWTGGYNYGYTF
>-|TRBJ2-7|TRBD1|TRBV14
TGTGCCAGCAGCCGTGACAGGGACGAGCAGTACTTC
CASSRDRDEQYF
>-|TRBJ2-3|TRBD2|TRBV20-1
TGCAGTGCTAGTATTCCGGGAGGGAGGAGCGGTACGCAGTATTTT
CSASIPGGRSGTQYF
>-|TRBJ2-1|-|TRBV24-1
TGTGCCACCAGTGACACTAAGGATGAGCAGTTCTTC
CATSDTKDEQFF